The 26 T cell receptor beta chains listed next were all sequenced from one sample in a study of cytomegalovirus exposure and HLA in healthy donors. Researchers ran the PCR with 60 Vbeta and 13 Jbeta primers. Sequenced by immunoSEQ multiplex PCR; TCRdb stores in-frame clones only, minus some. The data show 100,000 or so clones, 85% to 90% seen once. Material: PBMCs. The receptors were sampled from a man aged 25-45 years in good health and CMV-seronegative.

This clone was detected only a few times. This sequence joins TRBV11-2 and TRBJ1-2, with D perhaps TRBD1 (5 bases). Trimming stripped 1 base from V and 6 bases from J, with 9 bases between. The CDR3 consists of 13 residues. Germline values: CDR1 SGHAT, CDR2 FQNNGV. CDR3 nucleotide sequence: TGTGCCAGCAGCTTAGGGGGCAAGGATGGCTACACCTTC. Translation gives CASSLGGKDGYTF.

The gene calls are TRBV19 and TRBJ2-4; 9 nucleotides line up with TRBD1. The germline V gene encodes CDR1 LNHDA and CDR2 SQIVND (reference sequence). V shed 4 bases and J 0 bases; nucleotides not matched to a gene: 10. This CDR3 has 18 residues. CDR3 region: CASSTGTGWALAKNIQYF. In nucleotides, the CDR3 is TGTGCCAGTAGTACTGGGACAGGGTGGGCCTTAGCCAAAAACATTCAGTACTTC.

The chain is built from TRBV30 and TRBJ2-7, with D maybe TRBD2 (5 bases). V dropped 0 bases and J dropped 5 bases, with 11 bases sitting between them. Germline V gives CDR1 GTSNPN, CDR2 SVGIG (reference sequence). This CDR3 is 13 amino acids long. The CDR3 DNA is TGTGCCTGGAGTGTAGGCGTCGGGGACGAGCAGTACTTC. Amino acids: CAWSVGVGDEQYF.

The chain recombines TRBV6-1 with TRBJ2-1, with 7 bases lining up with TRBD1. Germline V gives CDR1 MNHNS, CDR2 SASEGT. The ends lost 5 bases at V and 4 bases at J; junction bases unmatched: 2. This CDR3 contains 13 residues. The CDR3 nucleotides are TGTGCCAGCAGTACGGGACAGTACAATGAGCAGTTCTTC. Translation gives CASSTGQYNEQFF.

The genes are TRBV5-6 and TRBJ2-4; D is possibly TRBD2 (5 bases). Trimming removed 0 bases at V and 1 base at J, with 11 bases between. Germline V lookup: CDR1 SGHDT, CDR2 YYEEEE. The CDR3 spans 16 residues. CDR3 bases: TGTGCCAGCAGCTTGGTCGGGGTATCGGCCAAAAACATTCAGTACTTC. It translates to CASSLVGVSAKNIQYF.

This clone was seen only once. The genes are TRBV28 and TRBJ2-5; 9 bases agree with TRBD2. The trim removed 2 bases at V and 4 bases at J, leaving 2 bases unmatched. This CDR3 has 14 amino acids. CDR1 and CDR2 from the germline V gene are MDHEN and SYDVKM. CDR3 region: CASSLGGRGETQYF. CDR3 bases: TGTGCCAGCAGTTTAGGCGGGAGGGGAGAGACCCAGTACTTC.

This chain joins TRBV7-8 and TRBJ2-7; D is perhaps TRBD2 (6 bases). Deletions cut 1 base from V and 4 bases from J, with 14 bases between. Germline V lookup: CDR1 SGHVS, CDR2 FQNEAQ. The CDR3 is 15 residues long. The CDR3 here is CASSLGLRGDYEQYF. The DNA of the CDR3 is TGTGCCAGCAGCTTAGGGTTGCGCGGGGATTACGAGCAGTACTTC. The entire variable domain, with the rest obtained from reference TRBV7-8 and TRBJ2-7, is as follows: GAGVSQSPRYKVAKRGQDVALRCDPISGHVSLFWYQQALGQGPEFLTYFQNEAQLDKSGLPSDRFFAERPEGSVSTLKIQRTQQEDSAVYLCASSLGLRGDYEQYFGPGTRLTVT.

The V call is TRBV6-5, the J call TRBJ2-3; TRBD1 matches at 8 bases. This CDR3 spans 14 amino acids. V lost 6 bases to trimming and J lost 1 base; unmatched junction nucleotides: 3. Per the germline V gene, CDR1 is MNHEY and CDR2 is SVGAGI. CDR3 protein: CASRTTGGTDTQYF. The CDR3 region has the DNA TGTGCCAGCAGAACGACAGGGGGCACAGATACGCAGTATTTT.

V gene TRBV6-6 combines with J gene TRBJ1-5; D gene unclear. This CDR3 has 14 amino acids. Germline V gene lookup returns CDR1 MNHNY and CDR2 SVGAGI (reference sequence). The V gene lost 0 bases and the J gene lost 4 bases, with 7 bases spanning the gap. As DNA, the CDR3 is TGTGCCAGCAGTTACTCGAGCTGGAATCAGCCCCAGCATTTT. The encoded protein is CASSYSSWNQPQHF.

The J gene is TRBJ2-4, the V gene TRBV9; possibly TRBD2 for D (7 bases). The CDR3 sequence is 14 residues long. CDR1 SGDLS and CDR2 YYNGEE come from the germline V gene. Trimming removed 3 bases from V and 8 bases from J, with 15 bases in between. The CDR3 region is CASSGGGAGDIQYF. CDR3 nucleotides: TGTGCCAGCAGCGGTGGGGGGGCAGGGGACATTCAGTACTTC.

V is TRBV10-3 and J is TRBJ2-5, with TRBD1 matching 8 bases. CDR1 is ENHRY and CDR2 is SYGVKD in the germline V gene. V lost 11 bases to trimming and J lost 4 bases; unmatched junction nucleotides: 9. CDR3 length: 13 residues. The CDR3 here is CAAGQGERETQYF. In nucleotides, the CDR3 is TGTGCCGCAGGACAGGGAGAGCGAGAGACCCAGTACTTC.

The chain links TRBV6-5 to TRBJ2-3; 7 nucleotides match TRBD2. Germline assignment: CDR1 MNHEY and CDR2 SVGAGI. This CDR3 is built from 14 residues. V dropped 3 bases and J dropped 2; count of bases not matched to a gene: 2. The CDR3 DNA follows: TGTGCCAGCAGTTATGGGAGGGACACAGATACGCAGTATTTT. This encodes CASSYGRDTDTQYF.

This chain uses TRBV14 with TRBJ2-1, with TRBD2 as a possible D gene (5 bases). Trimming left V 3 bases short and J 13 bases short, with 16 bases between. CDR3 length equals 13 residues. Germline CDR1 and CDR2: SGHDN and FVKESK. CDR3 in amino acids: CASSHFPEGFQFF. The CDR3 coding sequence is TGTGCCAGCAGCCATTTCCCCGAGGGCTTCCAGTTCTTC.

This chain links TRBV7-2 with TRBJ2-7; 10 nucleotides line up with TRBD2. The CDR3 spans 13 residues. Trimming took 5 bases from V and 4 from J; bases not matched to a gene: 2. Germline V gene sequence: CDR1 SGHTA, CDR2 FQGNSA. The CDR3 DNA sequence: TGTGCCAGCAGCACTAGCGGGACTTACGAGCAGTACTTC. Translating it yields CASSTSGTYEQYF.

This rearrangement joins TRBV2 to TRBJ1-5; D call uncertain. CDR1 is SNHLY and CDR2 is FYNNEI in the germline V gene. The CDR3 is made up of 16 amino acids. V lost 2 bases to trimming and J lost 5 bases, with 16 bases between them. DNA for the CDR3: TGTGCCAGCAGTGAATCGGGCATACGAGGGTATCAGCCCCAGCATTTT. Translation gives CASSESGIRGYQPQHF.

This rearrangement joins TRBV5-6 to TRBJ2-1, with D hard to call. V lost 0 bases to trimming and J lost 1 base, with 8 bases between them. CDR3 length: 15 residues. Germline loops: CDR1 SGHDT, CDR2 YYEEEE. CDR3 loop: CASSLATVSYNEQFF. The CDR3 coding sequence is TGTGCCAGCAGCTTGGCCACAGTGTCCTACAATGAGCAGTTCTTC.

This chain connects TRBV7-2 to TRBJ2-7; TRBD2 matches 7 bases. Germline CDR1 is SGHTA and CDR2 is FQGNSA. The trim removed 0 bases at V and 0 bases at J, leaving 8 bases unmatched. The CDR3 is 17 residues long. The CDR3 DNA is TGTGCCAGCAGCTTAGCGCCACTAGCGTTGAGCTCCTACGAGCAGTACTTC. Translating it yields CASSLAPLALSSYEQYF.

The J gene is TRBJ1-1, the V gene TRBV7-9; 10 nucleotides match TRBD1. CDR1 SEHNR and CDR2 FQNEAQ come from the germline V gene (reference sequence). This CDR3 contains 19 residues. The trim removed 4 bases at V and 4 bases at J, leaving 18 bases unmatched. This CDR3 reads CASSSVSRDRGPAGTEAFF. CDR3 coding DNA: TGTGCCAGCAGCTCCGTATCCAGGGACAGGGGTCCGGCGGGCACTGAAGCTTTCTTT.

The chain is built from TRBV28 and TRBJ1-4; D is ambiguous. V lost 7 bases and J lost 5, with 14 bases in between. The length of the CDR3 is 14 residues. From germline, CDR1 is MDHEN and CDR2 SYDVKM. The CDR3 bases are TGTGCCAGCACCTTGAGCCGCTTAAATGAAAAACTGTTTTTT. Its translation is CASTLSRLNEKLFF.

The chain recombines TRBV7-2 with TRBJ1-1; weak D call: TRBD1 (6 bases). V lost 4 bases and J 4 bases, leaving 19 bases between the germline ends. Germline V gene sequence: CDR1 SGHTA, CDR2 FQGNSA. The CDR3 contains 16 residues. The CDR3 is CASSSPFGGASTEAFF. CDR3 bases: TGTGCCAGCAGCTCCCCCTTTGGGGGCGCGAGCACTGAAGCTTTCTTT.

This clone was recorded only once. J is TRBJ1-3 and V is TRBV27; no firm D call. V was pared by 2 bases and J by 4 bases, with 15 bases between. CDR1 MNHEY and CDR2 SMNVEV come from the germline V gene (reference sequence). The CDR3 length is 16 residues. CDR3 residues: CASSLLSIPSGNTIYF. For the CDR3, the DNA is TGTGCCAGCAGTTTACTCTCGATACCAAGCGGAAACACCATATATTTT.

The chain uses TRBV4-2 and TRBJ2-1; 13 positions match TRBD2. CDR1 is LGHNA, CDR2 YNFKEQ, per germline. This CDR3 comprises 20 residues. V gave up 0 bases and J gave up 0 bases; unmatched junction bases: 8. This CDR3 reads CASSQDMTSGGSSSYNEQFF. The CDR3 nucleotides are TGTGCCAGCAGCCAAGATATGACTAGCGGGGGGTCTAGCTCCTACAATGAGCAGTTCTTC.

The V gene is TRBV6-6, the J gene TRBJ1-5; 7 bases are a match to TRBD1. Losses at the gene ends were 5 bases for V and 2 bases for J; bases not matched to a gene: 6. Germline CDR1 and CDR2: MNHNY and SVGAGI (reference sequence). The CDR3 has 15 residues. CDR3: CASSQTGAGNQPQHF. The CDR3 bases are TGTGCCAGCAGTCAAACAGGGGCGGGCAATCAGCCCCAGCATTTT.

The rearrangement joins TRBV9 to TRBJ1-2; 7 bases map to TRBD1. Germline V gives CDR1 SGDLS, CDR2 YYNGEE. The ends lost 0 bases at V and 7 bases at J; junction bases unmatched: 6. The CDR3 runs to 14 residues. CDR3 DNA: TGTGCCAGCAGCGTAGCTCCGCAGGGGGGTGGCTACACCTTC. Protein product: CASSVAPQGGGYTF.

The chain links TRBV29-1 to TRBJ2-1; TRBD2 agrees at 7 bases. Germline CDR1 reads SQVTM; CDR2 reads ANQGSEA. The CDR3 consists of 12 residues. The V gene end was trimmed by 4 bases and the J gene end by 4 bases; junction bases not matched to a gene: 1. Here the CDR3 reads CSVGTSYNEQFF. CDR3 coding DNA: TGCAGCGTTGGGACTAGTTACAATGAGCAGTTCTTC.

V and J are TRBV2 and TRBJ1-4; D gene uncertain. The length of the CDR3 is 12 residues. The germline gives CDR1 SNHLY, CDR2 FYNNEI. V lost 0 bases and J lost 8, with 4 bases in between. This CDR3 is CASSEAEEKLFF. DNA of the CDR3: TGTGCCAGCAGTGAAGCGGAGGAAAAACTGTTTTTT.